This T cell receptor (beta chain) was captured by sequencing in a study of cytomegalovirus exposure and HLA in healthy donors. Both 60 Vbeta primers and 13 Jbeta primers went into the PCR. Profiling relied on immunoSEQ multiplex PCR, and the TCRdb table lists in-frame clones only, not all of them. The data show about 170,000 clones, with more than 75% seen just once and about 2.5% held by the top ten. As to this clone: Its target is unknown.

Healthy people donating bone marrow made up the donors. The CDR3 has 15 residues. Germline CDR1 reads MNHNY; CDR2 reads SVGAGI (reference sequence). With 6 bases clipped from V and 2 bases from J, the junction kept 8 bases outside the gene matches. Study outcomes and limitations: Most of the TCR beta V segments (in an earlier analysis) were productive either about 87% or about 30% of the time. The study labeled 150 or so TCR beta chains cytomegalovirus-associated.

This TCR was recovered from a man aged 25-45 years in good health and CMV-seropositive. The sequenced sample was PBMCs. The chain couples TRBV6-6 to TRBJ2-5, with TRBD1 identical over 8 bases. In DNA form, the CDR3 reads TGTGCCAGCAGCTCGCCGGGACAGGCACAAGAGACCCAGTACTTC. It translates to CASSSPGQAQETQYF.